This T cell receptor beta chain was found in a study of Ad26.COV2.S vaccination and SARS-CoV-2 variants. This CDR3 comprises 15 residues. Germline V gene sequence: CDR1 LGHDT, CDR2 YNNKEL (reference sequence). V trimming: 1 base; J trimming: 5 bases; junction bases outside the gene matches: 6. The method was immunoSEQ multiplex PCR; TCRdb's version includes in-frame clones alone and lacks a portion of them. The sample yields around 170,000 clones, approximately 88% seen once. Sequences were derived from peripheral blood, sampled after recovery from COVID-19. The genes are TRBV3-1 (or the pseudogene TRBV3-2) and TRBJ2-7, with 9 bases that match TRBD1. This clonotype was sampled from a human donor who had recovered from COVID-19. The CDR3 coding sequence is TGTGCCAGCAGCCAAGTTGGGACAGGGATCCACGAGCAGTACTTC. This translates into CASSQVGTGIHEQYF.